The present T cell receptor beta chain was sequenced within a study of blood T cell repertoires in COVID-19. Study-wide context: Specimens from acute and convalescent COVID-19 originated in the United States, Italy and Spain. In each case, the material was cDNA or gDNA derived from T cells, B-cell-depleted T cells, or PBMCs.

As handled by the study authors: Counts of nucleated cells, estimated from reference gene primer amplification, were obtained. Profiling relied on immunoSEQ multiplex PCR, and the TCRdb table lists in-frame clones only, not all of them. The DNA was the basis for D and trimming; V, J and clone size are from that table. The table has 150,000 to 200,000 clones, around 84% seen once. Seattle's cohort entered during active infection and was followed longitudinally. The sample holds a few counts of this clone. The CDR3 is 13 residues long. V lost 8 bases and J lost 5, with 12 bases in between. Germline lookup yields CDR1 SNHLY and CDR2 FYNNEI.

What was sequenced was peripheral blood. The chain is built from TRBV2 and TRBJ2-2; D might be TRBD2 (5 bases). The receptor comes from a man aged 60-69 years with COVID-19, enrolled during active disease. CDR3: CASGRPGTGELFF. The CDR3 bases are TGTGCCAGCGGAAGACCGGGGACCGGGGAGCTGTTTTTT.